The 2 T cell receptor beta chains below all came from one sample that was sequenced in a study of blood T cell repertoires in COVID-19. Generated by immunoSEQ multiplex PCR, the TCRdb table keeps only in-frame clones and is missing some. The profile shows roughly 27,000 clones, roughly 87% of them singletons. The specimen sequenced was peripheral blood. These receptors were collected from a human donor in a cohort sampled during active COVID-19.

V is TRBV7-3 and J is TRBJ2-1, with D perhaps TRBD1 (5 bases). The CDR3 covers 13 residues. The V gene lost 3 bases and the J gene lost 7 bases, with 10 bases spanning the gap. The germline gives CDR1 SGHTA, CDR2 FQGTGA. The CDR3 region is CASSFQGGNEQFF. The CDR3 nucleotides are TGTGCCAGCAGCTTTCAGGGTGGGAATGAGCAGTTCTTC.

This rearrangement joins TRBV9 to TRBJ2-3, with D possibly matching TRBD2 (6 bases). V lost 7 bases and J 1 base, leaving 10 bases between the germline ends. The CDR3 covers 13 residues. Germline V lookup: CDR1 SGDLS, CDR2 YYNGEE. The CDR3 DNA is TGTGCCAGCGGTTCGGGGGGCACAGATACGCAGTATTTT. Its translation is CASGSGGTDTQYF.